One and the same sample provided the 2 T cell receptor beta chains below, sequenced in a study of OX40 agonist ivuxolimab in advanced cancers. The method was immunoSEQ multiplex PCR; TCRdb's version includes in-frame clones alone and lacks a portion of them. This table holds about 79,000 clones, 90% found once. The sample in question was CD4+ or CD8+ T cells sorted from blood, obtained in a trial of the OX40 agonist ivuxolimab. The receptors originated from an adult with an advanced solid tumor such as melanoma, head and neck, liver or kidney cancer.

The gene calls are TRBV4-1 and TRBJ2-3; 12 positions agree with TRBD2. Trimming cost V 4 bases and J 1 base; bases outside gene matches: 6. CDR1 and CDR2 (germline): MGHRA, YSYEKL. This CDR3 region has 17 residues. The CDR3 loop is CASSRGTSGPGTDTQYF. The CDR3 DNA reads as TGCGCCAGCAGCCGCGGGACTAGCGGGCCTGGCACAGATACGCAGTATTTT.

This clone appeared a single time. The chain carries TRBV9 and TRBJ1-2, with D unresolved. In germline, CDR1 is SGDLS, CDR2 YYNGEE. Trimming shortened V by 0 bases and J by 6 bases, and 6 bases separated the two germline ends. The CDR3 is 12 amino acids. CDR3 residues: CASSVGPNGYTF. CDR3 DNA: TGTGCCAGCAGCGTAGGACCGAATGGCTACACCTTC.